The 5 T cell receptor beta chains listed next were all sequenced from one sample in a study of beta chain features in type 1 diabetes. Study findings and constraints: Type 1 diabetes patients had TCRB CDR3s that were shorter (moderately but significantly so) in all four CD4+ subsets.

TCRB transcripts that were expressed got sequenced, as all of the isolated RNA had been reverse transcribed. The protocol was immunoSEQ multiplex PCR, while the TCRdb copy is restricted to in-frame clones and leaves out a portion. The sample shows a few hundred thousand clones, about 15% of them seen only once. These TCRs are of unknown antigen specificity. Sequenced: naive CD4+ T cells from blood. The receptors derive from a man between 18 and 29 years old with type 1 diabetes.

This clone was counted only a few times. The chain joins TRBV11-1 to TRBJ2-7; 8 nucleotides line up with TRBD1. CDR1 is SGHAT and CDR2 is FQDESV in the germline V gene (reference sequence). The CDR3 totals 14 residues. V dropped 5 bases and J dropped 2; count of bases not matched to a gene: 5. CDR3 sequence (DNA): TGTGCCAGCAGCCGAGGACAGGGAGCCTACGAGCAGTACTTC. Translation: CASSRGQGAYEQYF. Using reference TRBV11-1 and TRBJ2-7 for the parts outside the CDR3, the full variable domain is EAEVAQSPRYKITEKSQAVAFWCDPISGHATLYWYRQILGQGPELLVQFQDESVVDDSQLPKDRFSAERLKGVDSTLKIQPAELGDSAMYLCASSRGQGAYEQYFGPGTRLTVT.

This clone occurred a few times. This chain links TRBV7-2 with TRBJ2-7, with a possible D match to TRBD2 (5 bases). V lost 4 bases to trimming and J lost 2 bases, with 9 bases between them. The CDR3 totals 13 residues. Per the germline V gene, CDR1 is SGHTA and CDR2 is FQGNSA. The CDR3 region has the DNA TGTGCCAGCAGCTCGCCCGGGACCTACGAGCAGTACTTC. Protein sequence: CASSSPGTYEQYF.

The chain recombines TRBV19 with TRBJ2-7; a weak D match, TRBD2 (5 bases). V lost 5 bases and J lost 1, with 18 bases in between. This CDR3 region has 16 residues. Germline CDR1 LNHDA, CDR2 SQIVND (reference sequence). The CDR3 loop is CASSATASSLSYEQYF. In DNA, the CDR3 is TGTGCCAGTAGTGCCACTGCTAGCTCTCTTTCCTACGAGCAGTACTTC.

The V and J genes are TRBV29-1 and TRBJ1-5; D unresolved. V dropped 4 bases and J dropped 2 bases, with 9 bases sitting between them. The CDR3 has 13 residues. Germline V gene data show CDR1 as SQVTM and CDR2 as ANQGSEA. The CDR3 sequence: CSVGGTRNQPQHF. As DNA, the CDR3 is TGCAGCGTTGGAGGAACACGCAATCAGCCCCAGCATTTT.

This sequence joins TRBV10-3 and TRBJ2-1; 11 bases align to TRBD2. The CDR3 length is 14 residues. V trimming: 7 bases; J trimming: 9 bases; junction bases outside the gene matches: 8. Germline V gives CDR1 ENHRY, CDR2 SYGVKD. CDR3 DNA sequence: TGTGCCATCACCCCTAGCGGGAGGTTTGGTGAGCAGTTCTTC. Its translation: CAITPSGRFGEQFF.